This is a list of T cell receptor beta chains from one sample in a study of cytomegalovirus exposure and HLA in healthy donors. Profiled with immunoSEQ multiplex PCR; TCRdb holds only in-frame clones, not every one. The table has 200,000 to 250,000 clones, 85% to 90% seen once. The sequenced material came from PBMCs. The receptors stem from a woman in her late teens or twenties in good health and CMV-seronegative. The CDR3 runs from the conserved cysteine through the conserved F or W. D genes are given only for firm matches. Clone size is stated in some rows and not others, as once, few, many or a class when expanded.

TRBJ2-7 NA TRBD1 TRBV28 CASSFQGAYEQYF
TRBJ2-3 NA NA TRBV23-1 CASSQSRQNTDTQYF
TRBJ1-3 NA NA TRBV5-5 CASSFTGAGNTIYF
TRBJ1-1 NA TRBD1 TRBV5-4 CASSLGGQELNTEAFF
TRBJ1-5 NA NA TRBV5-4 CASSPGPASNQPQHF
TRBJ1-1 NA NA TRBV9 CASSVLPEGVAEAFF
TRBJ1-2 NA TRBD1 TRBV9 CASSVSGGGSGYTF
TRBJ1-2 NA NA TRBV15 CATSTNIGGYTF
TRBJ2-3 NA TRBD2 TRBV5-1 CASSNSGGSTDTQYF
TRBJ2-7 NA NA TRBV4-3 CASSQDPIRDTYSYEQYF
TRBJ2-3 NA TRBD2 TRBV4-3 CASSHPGLAGGRDTQYF
TRBJ2-4 NA NA TRBV21-1 CASSPKPDRGGNIQYF
TRBJ2-3 NA TRBD1 TRBV14 CASSPTGAYTDTQYF
TRBJ2-2 NA TRBD1 TRBV5-6 CASSWGTGGLTGELFF
TRBJ1-2 NA NA TRBV6-6 CASSLGAGNYGYTF
TRBJ2-3 NA NA TRBV6-5 CASGTLDTQYF
TRBJ2-5 NA TRBD2 TRBV6-1 CASSEGRLAGGRFETQYF
TRBJ2-1 NA NA TRBV11-2 CASAELDYYNEQFF
TRBJ1-1 NA NA TRBV6-6 CASSYPHPNTEAFF
TRBJ1-5 NA NA TRBV4-3 CASSQNTGSNQPQHF
TRBJ2-3 few NA TRBV7-9 CASSLVAGASTDTQYF
TRBJ2-1 NA NA TRBV4-3 CASSQNSPSPYNEQFF
TRBJ1-4 NA TRBD1 TRBV9 CASSFGTGGNEKLFF
TRBJ1-2 NA NA TRBV6-5 CASSPTLGANYGYTF
TRBJ2-1 NA NA TRBV5-1 CASTRGAGSYNEQFF
TRBJ1-1 NA NA TRBV5-6 CASSAGVLGGIEAFF
TRBJ2-7 NA TRBD2 TRBV11-3 CASSLGAGGPYEQYF
TRBJ2-7 few TRBD1 TRBV7-2 CASSADRDRTYEQYF
TRBJ2-1 NA NA TRBV6-5 CASTLRRGREQFF
TRBJ2-6 NA NA TRBV27 CASSLTAPGAGANVLTF
TRBJ1-4 NA TRBD1 TRBV5-1 CASSLEGQLNEKLFF
TRBJ1-5 NA NA TRBV15 CATSREPGDGNQPQHF
TRBJ2-5 NA TRBD2 TRBV9 CASSVGSGTSGAWETQYF
TRBJ1-2 NA NA TRBV9 CASSVEQSFEYGYTF
TRBJ2-7 NA NA TRBV10-2 CASSGQRAYEQYF
TRBJ2-2 NA NA TRBV10-2 CASSVGGSGTGELFF
TRBJ2-7 NA TRBD2 TRBV9 CASSEAPGSGGYEQYF
TRBJ2-1 NA TRBD2 TRBV7-8 CASSATGELAVYNEQFF
TRBJ2-1 once TRBD2 TRBV30 CAWTRAGLAGRFEQFF
TRBJ2-7 NA TRBD2 TRBV25-1 CASRGGPGLASSYEQYF
TRBJ2-2 NA NA TRBV7-2 CASSLEHRVAGELFF
TRBJ1-2 NA TRBD1 TRBV9 CASSDRMGQIYGYTF
TRBJ1-2 once NA TRBV6-5 CASRVRGGEGYTF